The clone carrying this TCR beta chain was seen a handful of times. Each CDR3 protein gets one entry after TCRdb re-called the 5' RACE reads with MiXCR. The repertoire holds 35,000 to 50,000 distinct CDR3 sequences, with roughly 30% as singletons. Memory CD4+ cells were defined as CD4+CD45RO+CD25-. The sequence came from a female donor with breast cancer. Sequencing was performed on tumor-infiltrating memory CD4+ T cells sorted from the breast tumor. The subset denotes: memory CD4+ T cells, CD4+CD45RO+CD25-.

DNA of the CDR3: TGCAGTGCTAGAGGGACTAGCGGGAGGTGGTATGAGCAGTACTTC. Amino acids: CSARGTSGRWYEQYF. The chain couples TRBV20-1 to TRBJ2-7; 14 bases fit TRBD2. This CDR3 spans 15 amino acids. Germline assignment: CDR1 DFQATT and CDR2 SNEGSKA (reference sequence). J gave up 7 bases and V 1 base, and 6 bases lay outside the gene matches.